Following are 19 T cell receptor beta chains from one sample sequenced in a study of T-cell reconstitution after alpha-beta-depleted transplantation in children listed by TCRdb under 2016. Explained via the paper, the treatment or condition label denotes: allogeneic hematopoietic cell transplantation with graft depleted of TCRalphabeta T cells and CD19 B cells. Receptors were amplified or captured by PCR. The data were produced on an Illumina HiSeq 2500. TCR libraries were prepared with molecular barcoding, using unique molecular identifiers to normalize TCRbeta repertoire quantification. The public reads were reprocessed in TCRdb via fastp at Q25 and MiXCR, keeping in-frame beta chains. A single entry per CDR3 protein holds the most common genes and DNA from its merged rows. This sample is represented by roughly 150,000 distinct CDR3 sequences; approximately 12% of them were singletons. About 13% of the sample is taken by the ten largest.

The sample here was PBMCs, taken before TCRalphabeta/CD19-depleted stem cell transplant. Receptor source: a boy aged 2 to 9 with acute myeloid leukemia, due to receive a stem cell transplant.

This clonotype was picked up many times. The CDR3: CASLGGAETQYF. CDR3 DNA: TGTGCCAGTTTAGGAGGGGCCGAGACCCAGTACTTC. The rearrangement links TRBV12-3 or TRBV12-4 to TRBJ2-5; D is possibly TRBD2 (6 bases). V dropped 9 bases and J dropped 5 bases, with 13 bases sitting between them. The CDR3 runs 12 residues.

This clonotype has just a few counts. The rearrangement joins TRBV20-1 to TRBJ2-1; 7 nucleotides match TRBD2. Germline V lookup: CDR1 DFQATT, CDR2 SNEGSKA (reference sequence). The CDR3 has 12 residues. The V segment lost 6 bases and the J segment 10 bases; nucleotides outside the gene matches: 9. CDR3 region: CSAMAGEIEQFF. The CDR3 DNA follows: TGCAGTGCAATGGCGGGAGAAATCGAGCAGTTCTTC.

The chain carries TRBV5-1 and TRBJ1-1; the D gene is possibly TRBD1 (5 bases). V shed 9 bases and J shed 8 bases, with 20 bases lying between them. This CDR3 contains 13 residues. Germline values: CDR1 SGHRS, CDR2 YFSETQ. This chain's CDR3 is CAIFSETGLEAFF. DNA of the CDR3: TGCGCCATCTTCTCGGAAACAGGCCTGGAAGCTTTCTTT. Filled out from reference TRBV5-1 and TRBJ1-1, the complete variable domain reads KAGVTQTPRYLIKTRGQQVTLSCSPISGHRSVSWYQQTPGQGLQFLFEYFSETQRNKGNFPGRFSGRQFSNSRSEMNVSTLELGDSALYLCAIFSETGLEAFFGQGTRLTVV.

This clonotype was seen many times. V gene TRBV11-2 combines with J gene TRBJ2-1; D gene ambiguous. Trimming left V 4 bases short and J 0 bases short, with 7 bases between. Germline V gene lookup returns CDR1 SGHAT and CDR2 FQNNGV. This CDR3 is 14 amino acids long. The CDR3 is CASSSRSSYNEQFF. The CDR3 DNA reads TGTGCCAGCAGCTCGCGTAGCTCCTACAATGAGCAGTTCTTC.

In its sample, this clonotype was seen many times. The rearrangement uses TRBV11-2 and TRBJ2-2, with TRBD1 matching 7 bases. There are 15 residues in the CDR3. Germline values: CDR1 SGHAT, CDR2 FQNNGV. The junction had 7 bases not matched to a gene; V was cut back by 4 bases and J by 5 bases. The CDR3: CASSSRQGPTGELFF. The CDR3 DNA reads as TGTGCCAGCAGCTCGAGACAGGGCCCGACCGGGGAGCTGTTTTTT.

At least ten counts were recorded for this clonotype. This rearrangement joins TRBV6-2 or TRBV6-3 to TRBJ2-3, with 12 bases aligning to TRBD1. The CDR3 loop spans 15 amino acids. Germline V gene data show CDR1 as MNHEY and CDR2 as SVGEGT. Germline trimming cut 6 bases from V and 5 bases from J; bases unmatched to any gene: 6. CDR3 in amino acids: CASSRGTGGVDTQYF. CDR3 nucleotides: TGTGCCAGCAGCCGCGGGACAGGGGGCGTAGATACGCAGTATTTT.

The sample holds many counts of this clonotype. The CDR3 spells CASSPHTEPYEQYF. For the CDR3, the DNA is TGTGCCAGCAGCCCGCATACCGAGCCCTACGAGCAGTACTTC. The rearrangement joins TRBV7-2 to TRBJ2-7; D call uncertain. Trimming left V 5 bases short and J 2 bases short, with 13 bases between. The CDR3 is 14 residues long. Looked up from germline, CDR1 is SGHTA and CDR2 is FQGNSA.

Note on this clonotype: A much larger clone sits a single nucleotide away, making a read error possible. The genes are TRBV12-3 or TRBV12-4 and TRBJ2-2, with D possibly being TRBD2 (5 bases). The CDR3 runs 15 residues. The CDR3 DNA sequence: TGTGCCAGCAGTCTCGAAACCCGATACACCGGGGAGCTGCTTTTT. Its translation is CASSLETRYTGELLF.

Comment on this clonotype: This may be a read error: a much more frequent sequence differs by one nucleotide. This rearrangement joins TRBV11-2 to TRBJ2-1, with D perhaps TRBD1 or TRBD2 (5 bases each). Near its end, the DNA agrees better with TRBJ2-7, so the J call may be wrong. Germline CDR1 reads SGHAT; CDR2 reads FQNNGV. The CDR3 runs to 16 residues. Here the CDR3 DNA reads TGTGCCAGCAGCTACCTCCGGGACGAGGAATACAATGAGCAGTACTTC. It encodes CASSYLRDEEYNEQYF.

The table lists this clonotype with many counts. The V call is TRBV6-5, the J call TRBJ2-5; D may be TRBD1 or TRBD2 (5 bases each). Germline CDR1 MNHEY, CDR2 SVGAGI. V dropped 2 bases and J dropped 1 base, with 8 bases sitting between them. This CDR3 has 14 residues. The CDR3 DNA follows: TGTGCCAGCAGTTACCGGGGCAGCCAAGAGACCCAGTACTTC. Residues: CASSYRGSQETQYF.

This clonotype occurred many times. J is TRBJ2-3 and V is TRBV12-3 or TRBV12-4; D uncertain. The V gene lost 6 bases and the J gene lost 3 bases, with 13 bases spanning the gap. The CDR3 sequence is 14 residues long. The CDR3 bases are TGTGCCAGCAGCGCGTCCGTTAAGACAGATACGCAGTATTTT. Translation gives CASSASVKTDTQYF.

Many counts were recorded for this clonotype. CDR3 nucleotide sequence: TGCAGCGTCTACAGGGCGGATACGCAGTATTTT. It yields the protein CSVYRADTQYF. The rearrangement links TRBV29-1 to TRBJ2-3, with a possible D match to TRBD1 (6 bases). Germline loops: CDR1 SQVTM, CDR2 ANQGSEA. The CDR3 sequence is 11 residues long. V was trimmed by 6 bases and J by 6 bases, leaving 10 bases between them.

With regard to this clonotype: A clone one base away is much larger, so this may be a read error. Since no conserved phenylalanine or tryptophan closes the CDR3, a read error is the likely cause. J is TRBJ1-2 and V is TRBV6-5; 7 bases match TRBD1. V was pared by 2 bases and J by 4 bases, with 1 base of the junction left unmatched. CDR3 length: 13 amino acids. The germline V gene has CDR1 MNHEY and CDR2 SVGAGI. The CDR3: CASSYGQAYGYTS. The CDR3 nucleotides read TGTGCCAGCAGTTACGGACAGGCCTATGGCTACACCTCC.

The chain has TRBV3-1 and TRBJ2-1; 9 bases agree with TRBD1. Looked up from germline, CDR1 is LGHDT and CDR2 is YNNKEL (reference sequence). The length of the CDR3 is 18 residues. The CDR3 DNA is TGTACCATCTGTTCGCCGGGACAGGGTGGTTTTGGAAGCAATGAGCAGTTCTTC. This encodes CTICSPGQGGFGSNEQFF.

The V and J genes are TRBV20-1 and TRBJ1-1; weak D call: TRBD1 (5 bases). The germline gives CDR1 DFQATT, CDR2 SNEGSKA (reference sequence). The CDR3 is made up of 13 amino acids. Trimming removed 2 bases from V and 3 bases from J, with 10 bases in between. The CDR3 region is CSARSRVDTEAFF. The CDR3 DNA reads TGCAGTGCTAGAAGCAGGGTCGACACTGAAGCTTTCTTT.

Remarks on this clonotype: This sequence may be a read error, since a much larger clone differs from it by one base. CDR3 residues: CASSKRETTYEQSF. CDR3 sequence (DNA): TGTGCCAGCAGTAAGCGGGAGACAACCTACGAGCAGTCCTTC. The genes are TRBV6-1 and TRBJ2-7; TRBD2 matches at 8 bases. CDR1 is MNHNS, CDR2 SASEGT, per germline. The CDR3 totals 14 residues.

The table lists this clonotype with many counts. The chain employs TRBV7-9 and TRBJ2-3; D is uncertain. The CDR3 runs to 15 residues. Trimming stripped 1 base from V and 3 bases from J, with 11 bases between. CDR1 and CDR2 from the germline V gene are SEHNR and FQNEAQ (reference sequence). CDR3 sequence: CASSLEIDKTDTQYF. DNA of the CDR3: TGTGCCAGCAGCTTAGAGATCGACAAAACAGATACGCAGTATTTT.

This clonotype appeared many times. The chain recombines TRBV7-2 with TRBJ2-3, with D perhaps TRBD2 (7 bases). CDR3 length: 15 residues. V dropped 6 bases and J dropped 5 bases, with 18 bases sitting between them. Germline-derived CDR1 and CDR2 are SGHTA and FQGNSA. The CDR3 here is CASREGGAQRDTQYF. CDR3 bases: TGTGCCAGCAGGGAGGGGGGGGCGCAAAGAGATACGCAGTATTTT.

This clonotype appeared many times. The rearrangement joins TRBV30 to TRBJ2-1; TRBD2 matches at 13 bases. This CDR3 comprises 15 residues. With V trimmed by 0 bases and J by 10 bases, 6 bases remained unmatched. CDR1 and CDR2 from the germline V gene are GTSNPN and SVGIG (reference sequence). The CDR3, as DNA: TGTGCCTGGAGTGTACTAGCGGGAGGGCCGAGGGAGCAGTTCTTC. It codes for CAWSVLAGGPREQFF. Variable domain in full (rest from reference TRBV30 and TRBJ2-1): SQTIHQWPATLVQPVGSPLSLECTVEGTSNPNLYWYRQAAGRGLQLLFYSVGIGQISSEVPQNLSASRPQDRQFILSSKKLLLSDSGFYLCAWSVLAGGPREQFFGPGTRLTVL.